A single sample gave rise to the 12 T cell receptor beta chains below, sequenced in a study of blood T cells in healthy people across ages. Using a J-beta primer mix together with a sample-barcoded 5' primer, a second PCR was run for roughly 7 to 12 cycles. TCRdb ran MiXCR on the 5' RACE reads and lists one entry per CDR3 protein. Here the sample spans about 680,000 distinct CDR3 sequences, 49% being singletons. Sequenced material: blood. The receptors here all came from a woman aged 55 to 70 in good health.

Remarks on this clonotype: This could be a read error, since a much larger clone is one nucleotide away. The chain carries TRBV7-9 and TRBJ2-5, with 9 bases fitting TRBD2. CDR3 length: 16 residues. Looked up from germline, CDR1 is SEHNR and CDR2 is FQNEAQ (reference sequence). The junction had 8 bases not matched to a gene; V was cut back by 5 bases and J by 1 base. The CDR3, as DNA: TGTGCCAGCAGCCCCGGGCGGGGGGGTCGCCAAGAGACCCAGTACTTC. Protein product: CASSPGRGGRQETQYF.

This clonotype has just a few counts. V and J are TRBV20-1 and TRBJ2-7; possibly TRBD1 for D (6 bases). This CDR3 region has 12 residues. Trimming removed 6 bases from V and 6 bases from J, with 15 bases in between. CDR1 is DFQATT, CDR2 SNEGSKA, per germline (reference sequence). CDR3 residues: CSANSGQLEQYF. For the CDR3, the DNA is TGCAGTGCGAACTCCGGACAGCTCGAGCAGTACTTC.

This clonotype was found a few times. The CDR3 loop is CASSLGLSGSISLGYNEQFF. The CDR3, as DNA: TGTGCCAGCAGCTTAGGTCTTAGCGGGAGTATATCCCTAGGCTACAATGAGCAGTTCTTC. The rearrangement joins TRBV7-8 to TRBJ2-1; TRBD2 matches at 9 bases. The CDR3 is 20 residues long. V gave up 1 base and J gave up 3 bases; unmatched junction bases: 16. Germline CDR1 is SGHVS and CDR2 is FQNEAQ.

This clonotype was counted a single time. The genes are TRBV6-2 or TRBV6-3 and TRBJ2-1; perhaps TRBD1 as D (6 bases). The V gene's germline CDR1 is MNHEY and CDR2 SVGEGT. The CDR3 extends over 13 amino acids. Trimming cost V 1 base and J 7 bases, with 8 bases left between them. As DNA, the CDR3 is TGTGCCAGCAGTTACTACGACAGGAATGAGCAGTTCTTC. Translation: CASSYYDRNEQFF.

This clonotype was counted only a few times. The chain couples TRBV7-2 to TRBJ1-2, with TRBD1 as a possible D gene (5 bases). V was pared by 6 bases and J by 0 bases, with 11 bases between. Germline V gene sequence: CDR1 SGHTA, CDR2 FQGNSA. The CDR3 sequence is 14 residues long. For the CDR3, the DNA is TGTGCCAGCAGAAGACAGTCTTCTAACTATGGCTACACCTTC. Translating gives CASRRQSSNYGYTF.

The V and J genes are TRBV2 and TRBJ1-4; D might be TRBD1 (5 bases). CDR3 length: 12 residues. CDR1 and CDR2 from the germline V gene are SNHLY and FYNNEI. Trimming left V 3 bases short and J 9 bases short, with 8 bases between. The CDR3 loop reads CASSDRDKKLFF. CDR3 nucleotides: TGTGCCAGCAGTGACAGGGATAAAAAACTGTTTTTT. Full variable domain (rest looked up from reference TRBV2 and TRBJ1-4): EPEVTQTPSHQVTQMGQEVILRCVPISNHLYFYWYRQILGQKVEFLVSFYNNEISEKSEIFDDQFSVERPDGSNFTLKIRSTKLEDSAMYFCASSDRDKKLFFGSGTQLSVL.

This clonotype was counted only a few times. V is TRBV12-3 or TRBV12-4 and J is TRBJ1-2; 8 positions match TRBD1. The CDR3 is 16 amino acids. Trimming at V came to 4 bases and at J to 6 bases, leaving 13 bases not matched to a gene. Here the CDR3 reads CASSSRSGQGVNGYTF. In DNA form, the CDR3 reads TGTGCCAGCAGTTCCAGGTCCGGACAGGGAGTGAATGGCTACACCTTC.

This clonotype has more than one count but fewer than ten. CDR3 region: CASNLGQTYGYTF. The CDR3 region has the DNA TGTGCCAGCAACCTGGGACAGACCTATGGCTACACCTTC. The chain combines TRBV2 with TRBJ1-2; 7 positions agree with TRBD1. This CDR3 spans 13 amino acids. V lost 7 bases to trimming and J lost 4 bases; unmatched junction nucleotides: 6. Germline V gene sequence: CDR1 SNHLY, CDR2 FYNNEI. The full variable domain, with the rest looked up from reference TRBV2 and TRBJ1-2, is EPEVTQTPSHQVTQMGQEVILRCVPISNHLYFYWYRQILGQKVEFLVSFYNNEISEKSEIFDDQFSVERPDGSNFTLKIRSTKLEDSAMYFCASNLGQTYGYTFGSGTRLTVV.

This clonotype was seen more than once but under ten times. The chain has TRBV4-3 and TRBJ2-3; no clear D. The germline gives CDR1 LGHNA, CDR2 YSLEER. CDR3 length: 18 residues. Trimming cost V 1 base and J 5 bases, with 22 bases left between them. DNA for the CDR3: TGCGCCAGCAGCCAAGGCCTCCAGCTGGGTCTTCGGGTAGATACGCAGTATTTT. Translation gives CASSQGLQLGLRVDTQYF.

This clonotype has more than one count but fewer than ten. CDR3 amino acids: CASSQEGRGCEQYF. The CDR3 DNA reads TGTGCCAGCAGCCAAGAGGGGCGGGGATGCGAGCAGTACTTC. This rearrangement joins TRBV4-2 to TRBJ2-7; a possible D gene is TRBD2 (6 bases). V was pared by 0 bases and J by 6 bases, with 12 bases between. This CDR3 contains 14 residues. The germline gives CDR1 LGHNA, CDR2 YNFKEQ.

This clonotype came up a few times. This chain uses TRBV20-1 with TRBJ1-1; D not certain. Germline values: CDR1 DFQATT, CDR2 SNEGSKA (reference sequence). V was trimmed by 5 bases and J by 1 base, leaving 17 bases between them. The CDR3 contains 15 residues. CDR3 nucleotides: TGCAGTGCTGGGCCGGCCACCGGGAAGAACACTGAAGCTTTCTTT. Translation: CSAGPATGKNTEAFF.

A few counts support this clonotype. The rearrangement links TRBV20-1 to TRBJ2-1; 8 bases align to TRBD2. CDR3 size: 18 residues. Trimming took 0 bases from V and 3 from J; bases not matched to a gene: 13. Germline CDR1 reads DFQATT; CDR2 reads SNEGSKA (reference sequence). The CDR3 DNA is TGCAGTGCTAGAGATTACAGCGGGAGCGCCTTTGACTACAATGAGCAGTTCTTC. Translated, it gives CSARDYSGSAFDYNEQFF.